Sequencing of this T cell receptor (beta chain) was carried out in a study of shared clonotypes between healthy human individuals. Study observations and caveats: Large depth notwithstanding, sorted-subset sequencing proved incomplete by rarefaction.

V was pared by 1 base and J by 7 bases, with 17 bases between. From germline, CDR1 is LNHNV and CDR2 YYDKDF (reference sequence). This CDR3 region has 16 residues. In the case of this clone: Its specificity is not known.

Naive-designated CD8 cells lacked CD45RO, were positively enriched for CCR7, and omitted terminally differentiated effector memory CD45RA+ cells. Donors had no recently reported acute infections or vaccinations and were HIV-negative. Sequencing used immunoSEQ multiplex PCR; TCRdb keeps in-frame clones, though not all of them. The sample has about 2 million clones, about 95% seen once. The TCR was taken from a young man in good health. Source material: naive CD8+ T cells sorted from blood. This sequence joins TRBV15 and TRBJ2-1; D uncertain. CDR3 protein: CATSRATSLIENEQFF. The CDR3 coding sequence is TGTGCCACCAGCAGAGCTACCTCCTTAATAGAGAATGAGCAGTTCTTC.